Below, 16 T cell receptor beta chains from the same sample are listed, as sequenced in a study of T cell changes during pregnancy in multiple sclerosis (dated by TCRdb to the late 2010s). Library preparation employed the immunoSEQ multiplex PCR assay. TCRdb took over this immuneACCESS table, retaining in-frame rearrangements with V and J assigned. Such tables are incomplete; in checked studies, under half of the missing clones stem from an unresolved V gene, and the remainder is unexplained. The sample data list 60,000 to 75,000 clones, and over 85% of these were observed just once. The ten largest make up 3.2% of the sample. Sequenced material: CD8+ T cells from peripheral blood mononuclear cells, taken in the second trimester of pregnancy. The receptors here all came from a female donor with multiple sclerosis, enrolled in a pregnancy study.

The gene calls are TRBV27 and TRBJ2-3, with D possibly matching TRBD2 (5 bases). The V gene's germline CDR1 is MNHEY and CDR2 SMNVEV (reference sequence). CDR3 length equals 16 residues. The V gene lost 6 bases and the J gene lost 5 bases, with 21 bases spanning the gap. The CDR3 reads CASRTQNGVTQDTQYF. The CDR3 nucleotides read TGTGCCAGCAGGACCCAGAACGGGGTCACACAAGATACGCAGTATTTT.

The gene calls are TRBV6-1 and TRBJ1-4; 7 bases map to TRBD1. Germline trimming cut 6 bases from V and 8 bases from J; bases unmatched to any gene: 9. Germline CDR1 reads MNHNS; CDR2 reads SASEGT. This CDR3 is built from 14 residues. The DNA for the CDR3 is TGTGCCAGCAGGGAGCCGGGACAGCTGGAAAAACTGTTTTTT. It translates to CASREPGQLEKLFF.

This chain's CDR3 is CASSIGTSALYEQYF. The CDR3 DNA sequence: TGTGCCAGTAGTATAGGGACTAGCGCTTTGTACGAGCAGTACTTC. The V gene is TRBV19, the J gene TRBJ2-7; TRBD2 aligns across 9 bases. The germline CDR1 and CDR2 sequences are LNHDA and SQIVND (reference sequence). The CDR3 runs 15 residues. V shed 1 base, J shed 4 bases, and the junction held 5 bases outside the gene matches. The full variable domain, its missing parts supplied by reference TRBV19 and TRBJ2-7, is DGGITQSPKYLFRKEGQNVTLSCEQNLNHDAMYWYRQDPGQGLRLIYYSQIVNDFQKGDIAEGYSVSREKKESFPLTVTSAQKNPTAFYLCASSIGTSALYEQYFGPGTRLTVT.

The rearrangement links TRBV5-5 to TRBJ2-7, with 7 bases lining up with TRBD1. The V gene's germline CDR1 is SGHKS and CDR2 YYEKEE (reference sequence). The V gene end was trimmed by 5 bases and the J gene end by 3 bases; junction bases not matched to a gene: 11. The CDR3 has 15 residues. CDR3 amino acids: CASSTGTAIFYEQYF. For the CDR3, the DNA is TGTGCCAGCAGTACCGGGACAGCGATTTTCTACGAGCAGTACTTC.

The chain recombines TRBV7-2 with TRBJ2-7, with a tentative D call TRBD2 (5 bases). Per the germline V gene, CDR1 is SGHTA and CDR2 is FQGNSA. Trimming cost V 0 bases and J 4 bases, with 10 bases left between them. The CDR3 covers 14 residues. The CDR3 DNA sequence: TGTGCCAGCAGCTTAGCTCCGGGATGGTACGAGCAGTACTTC. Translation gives CASSLAPGWYEQYF.

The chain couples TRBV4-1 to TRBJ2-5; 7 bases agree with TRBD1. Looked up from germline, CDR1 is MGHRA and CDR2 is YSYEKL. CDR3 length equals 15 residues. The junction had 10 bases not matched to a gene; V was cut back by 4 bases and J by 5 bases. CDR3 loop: CASSRSGGAGETQYF. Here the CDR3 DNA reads TGCGCCAGCAGCCGGTCAGGGGGAGCTGGGGAGACCCAGTACTTC.

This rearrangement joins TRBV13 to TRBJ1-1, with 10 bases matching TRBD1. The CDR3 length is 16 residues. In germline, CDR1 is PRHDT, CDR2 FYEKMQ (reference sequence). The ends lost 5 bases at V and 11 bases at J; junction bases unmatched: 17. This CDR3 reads CASSPPTGGASGDAFF. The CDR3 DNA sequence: TGTGCCAGCAGCCCGCCGACAGGGGGCGCGTCGGGTGACGCTTTCTTT.

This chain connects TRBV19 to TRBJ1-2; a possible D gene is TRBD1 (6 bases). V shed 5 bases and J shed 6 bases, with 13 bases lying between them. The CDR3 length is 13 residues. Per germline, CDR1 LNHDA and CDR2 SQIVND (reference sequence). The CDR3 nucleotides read TGTGCCAGTAGTTTCCAGGGGTCGGATGGCTACACCTTC. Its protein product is CASSFQGSDGYTF.

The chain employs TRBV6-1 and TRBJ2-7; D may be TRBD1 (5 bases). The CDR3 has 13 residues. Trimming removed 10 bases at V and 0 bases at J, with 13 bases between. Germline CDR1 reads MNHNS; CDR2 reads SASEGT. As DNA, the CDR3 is TGTGCCACTAATCCTAGGGGCTCCTACGAGCAGTACTTC. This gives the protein CATNPRGSYEQYF.

CDR3 nucleotides: TGTGCCAGCAGAATAACCGGGACTAGCGGGAGCAGCTTTTACGAGCAGTACTTC. It yields the protein CASRITGTSGSSFYEQYF. The chain is built from TRBV27 and TRBJ2-7, with 14 bases that match TRBD2. The length of the CDR3 is 18 residues. Germline V gene sequence: CDR1 MNHEY, CDR2 SMNVEV (reference sequence). Losses at the gene ends were 6 bases for V and 4 bases for J; bases not matched to a gene: 14.

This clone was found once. CDR3 DNA sequence: TGTGCCAGCAGCCTAGCTGTCTCCTACGAGCAGTACTTC. As protein: CASSLAVSYEQYF. The chain has TRBV2 and TRBJ2-7; D might be TRBD2 (5 bases). The germline gives CDR1 SNHLY, CDR2 FYNNEI. The CDR3 runs 13 residues. The ends were cut back, 6 bases at V and 0 bases at J, with 9 bases in the middle.

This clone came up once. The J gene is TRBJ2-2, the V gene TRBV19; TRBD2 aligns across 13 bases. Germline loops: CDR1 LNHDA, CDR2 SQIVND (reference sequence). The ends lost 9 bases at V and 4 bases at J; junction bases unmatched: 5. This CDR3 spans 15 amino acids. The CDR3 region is CASQLAGGTTGELFF. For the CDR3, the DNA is TGTGCCAGCCAACTAGCGGGAGGGACCACCGGGGAGCTGTTTTTT. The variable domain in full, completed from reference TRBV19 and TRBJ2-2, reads DGGITQSPKYLFRKEGQNVTLSCEQNLNHDAMYWYRQDPGQGLRLIYYSQIVNDFQKGDIAEGYSVSREKKESFPLTVTSAQKNPTAFYLCASQLAGGTTGELFFGEGSRLTVL.

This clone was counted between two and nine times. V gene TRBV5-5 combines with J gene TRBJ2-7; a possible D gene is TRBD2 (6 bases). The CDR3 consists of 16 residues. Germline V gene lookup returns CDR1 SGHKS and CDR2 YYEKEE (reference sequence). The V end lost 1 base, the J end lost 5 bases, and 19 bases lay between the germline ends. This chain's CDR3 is CASSLSEGGTQDEQYF. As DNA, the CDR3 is TGTGCCAGCAGCTTGTCAGAGGGTGGGACTCAGGACGAGCAGTACTTC. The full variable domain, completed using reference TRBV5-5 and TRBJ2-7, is DAGVTQSPTHLIKTRGQQVTLRCSPISGHKSVSWYQQVLGQGPQFIFQYYEKEERGRGNFPDRFSARQFPNYSSELNVNALLLGDSALYLCASSLSEGGTQDEQYFGPGTRLTVT.

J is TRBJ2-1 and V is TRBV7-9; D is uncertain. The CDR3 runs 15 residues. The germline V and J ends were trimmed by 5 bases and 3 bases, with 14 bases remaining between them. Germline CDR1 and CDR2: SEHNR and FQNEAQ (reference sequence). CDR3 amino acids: CASSHNDEVYNEQFF. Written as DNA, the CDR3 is TGTGCCAGCAGCCACAATGACGAGGTCTACAATGAGCAGTTCTTC.

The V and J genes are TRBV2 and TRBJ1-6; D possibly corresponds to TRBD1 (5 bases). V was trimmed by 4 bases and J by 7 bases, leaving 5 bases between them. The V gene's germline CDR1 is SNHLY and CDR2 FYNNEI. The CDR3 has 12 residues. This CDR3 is CASSAGNSPLHF. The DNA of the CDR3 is TGTGCCAGCAGTGCAGGGAATTCACCCCTCCACTTT.

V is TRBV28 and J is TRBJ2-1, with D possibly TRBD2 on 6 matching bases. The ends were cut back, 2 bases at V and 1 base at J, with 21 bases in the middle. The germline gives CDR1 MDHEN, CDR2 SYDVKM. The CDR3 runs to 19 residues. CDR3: CASSLGGASDGWSYNEQFF. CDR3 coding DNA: TGTGCCAGCAGTTTAGGAGGGGCTAGCGATGGCTGGTCCTACAATGAGCAGTTCTTC.